A single sample is the source of the 19 T cell receptor beta chains below, sequenced in a study of blood T cell repertoires in COVID-19. Libraries were prepared by immunoSEQ multiplex PCR; TCRdb keeps only in-frame clonotypes and omits some of them. The sample lists 200,000 to 250,000 clones; roughly 87% were seen once. The sample taken for sequencing was peripheral blood. The receptors were gathered from a woman younger than 35 who had recovered from COVID-19.

V usage is TRBV4-1 and J usage is TRBJ2-5; 9 positions agree with TRBD2. V dropped 0 bases and J dropped 5; count of bases not matched to a gene: 7. CDR1 MGHRA and CDR2 YSYEKL come from the germline V gene. The CDR3 loop spans 16 amino acids. The CDR3 loop is CASSQDMAGGPETQYF. In DNA, the CDR3 is TGCGCCAGCAGCCAAGATATGGCGGGAGGGCCGGAGACCCAGTACTTC.

This clone has more than one count but fewer than ten. The rearrangement uses TRBV7-9 and TRBJ2-7; tentative D call: TRBD1 (6 bases). The CDR3 loop spans 15 amino acids. Trimming removed 5 bases at V and 1 base at J, with 15 bases between. The germline CDR1 and CDR2 sequences are SEHNR and FQNEAQ (reference sequence). CDR3 coding DNA: TGTGCCAGCAGCATACCGGACAGAGGTTCCTACGAGCAGTACTTC. It is translated as CASSIPDRGSYEQYF.

The chain joins TRBV4-2 to TRBJ1-1, with D hard to call. Germline CDR1 and CDR2: LGHNA and YNFKEQ. CDR3 size: 13 residues. V dropped 0 bases and J dropped 4 bases, with 6 bases sitting between them. The CDR3, as DNA: TGTGCCAGCAGCCAAGAGGGCACCACTGAAGCTTTCTTT. Protein: CASSQEGTTEAFF.

The rearrangement links TRBV6-2 or TRBV6-3 to TRBJ2-3, with a possible D match to TRBD1 (6 bases). The germline CDR1 and CDR2 sequences are MNHEY and SVGEGT. The ends were cut back, 2 bases at V and 0 bases at J, with 12 bases in the middle. This CDR3 spans 16 amino acids. The CDR3: CASSYGGGRSTDTQYF. CDR3 in DNA: TGTGCCAGCAGTTACGGGGGCGGGCGTAGCACAGATACGCAGTATTTT.

This clone occurred a few times. V and J are TRBV7-9 and TRBJ2-7; D gene uncertain. CDR3 size: 14 residues. Germline V CDR1 and CDR2: SEHNR, FQNEAQ (reference sequence). The V end was cut by 1 base, the J end by 1 base, with 8 bases between. The CDR3 sequence: CASSLGEASYEQYF. The CDR3 DNA follows: TGTGCCAGCAGCTTAGGAGAGGCGTCCTACGAGCAGTACTTC.

This chain uses TRBV4-1 with TRBJ2-7; 8 bases line up with TRBD2. Trimming cost V 5 bases and J 2 bases; bases outside gene matches: 5. The CDR3 covers 14 residues. Germline V lookup: CDR1 MGHRA, CDR2 YSYEKL. The CDR3 region is CASSGSGATYEQYF. DNA for the CDR3: TGCGCCAGCAGCGGTAGCGGGGCAACCTACGAGCAGTACTTC.

This rearrangement joins TRBV11-1 to TRBJ2-7, with unresolved D. This CDR3 is 14 amino acids long. V was trimmed by 2 bases and J by 4 bases, leaving 12 bases between them. The germline CDR1 and CDR2 sequences are SGHAT and FQDESV (reference sequence). This CDR3 is CASSLHAVPYEQYF. The CDR3 DNA sequence: TGTGCCAGCAGCTTACACGCGGTCCCATACGAGCAGTACTTC.

This clone was seen just once. The J gene is TRBJ1-1, the V gene TRBV30; D uncertain. CDR3 length: 17 residues. Trimming pared 0 bases from V and 1 base from J, leaving 18 bases between. Germline V gene data show CDR1 as GTSNPN and CDR2 as SVGIG (reference sequence). The CDR3 DNA is TGTGCCTGGAGTGTATCAACCGGCGGAGTAAGGAACACTGAAGCTTTCTTT. This encodes CAWSVSTGGVRNTEAFF.

The CDR3 DNA reads as TGTGCCAGCAGCTTACTCCGGGACTCCTCGACAGATACGCAGTATTTT. As protein: CASSLLRDSSTDTQYF. This chain links TRBV11-2 with TRBJ2-3, with TRBD2 as a possible D gene (6 bases). The V gene lost 2 bases and the J gene lost 3 bases, with 15 bases spanning the gap. Looked up from germline, CDR1 is SGHAT and CDR2 is FQNNGV. The CDR3 is made up of 16 amino acids.

The chain links TRBV19 to TRBJ2-1; the D gene is possibly TRBD2 (6 bases). Per the germline V gene, CDR1 is LNHDA and CDR2 is SQIVND (reference sequence). The V end lost 3 bases, the J end lost 6 bases, and 12 bases lay between the germline ends. The CDR3 runs 14 residues. CDR3 in DNA: TGTGCCAGTAGTATTGGGGCACTAGCCAATGAGCAGTTCTTC. It translates to CASSIGALANEQFF.

The CDR3 sequence is CASSRGKSYNSPLHF. CDR3 nucleotides: TGTGCCAGTAGCAGGGGGAAGTCCTATAATTCACCCCTCCACTTT. J is TRBJ1-6 and V is TRBV19; 7 nucleotides agree with TRBD1. The CDR3 has 15 residues. V trimming: 6 bases; J trimming: 1 base; junction bases outside the gene matches: 3. CDR1 and CDR2 (germline): LNHDA, SQIVND (reference sequence).

The chain is built from TRBV19 and TRBJ2-6; D is uncertain. The V end was cut by 0 bases, the J end by 0 bases, with 3 bases between. CDR3 size: 15 residues. CDR1 is LNHDA, CDR2 SQIVND, per germline (reference sequence). CDR3 in DNA: TGTGCCAGTAGTATAGACAGCTCTGGGGCCAACGTCCTGACTTTC. Translation: CASSIDSSGANVLTF.

V gene TRBV9 combines with J gene TRBJ2-1; TRBD2 aligns across 9 bases. Germline CDR1 is SGDLS and CDR2 is YYNGEE. The CDR3 is 15 amino acids. Unmatched junction bases numbered 4, after V lost 2 bases and J lost 4 bases. The CDR3 region has the DNA TGTGCCAGCAGCGTTAGCGGGAGTCCGTACAATGAGCAGTTCTTC. Translated, it gives CASSVSGSPYNEQFF. Variable domain in full (rest from reference TRBV9 and TRBJ2-1): DSGVTQTPKHLITATGQRVTLRCSPRSGDLSVYWYQQSLDQGLQFLIQYYNGEERAKGNILERFSAQQFPDLHSELNLSSLELGDSALYFCASSVSGSPYNEQFFGPGTRLTVL.

This chain joins TRBV24-1 and TRBJ2-2; 7 nucleotides match TRBD2. Losses at the gene ends were 2 bases for V and 0 bases for J; bases not matched to a gene: 5. The CDR3 is made up of 17 amino acids. In germline, CDR1 is KGHDR, CDR2 SFDVKD. The CDR3 loop reads CATSDSGRLSNTGELFF. For the CDR3, the DNA is TGTGCCACCAGTGATTCCGGGAGGTTGTCGAACACCGGGGAGCTGTTTTTT.

The chain uses TRBV20-1 and TRBJ1-1; D is perhaps TRBD1 (5 bases). Germline V lookup: CDR1 DFQATT, CDR2 SNEGSKA (reference sequence). V was trimmed by 3 bases and J by 2 bases, leaving 13 bases between them. The CDR3 sequence is 14 residues long. CDR3 sequence (DNA): TGCAGTGCTAGTGGCGGGGCCTCCAACACTGAAGCTTTCTTT. Translation gives CSASGGASNTEAFF.

This clone has only one observation. The chain carries TRBV6-2 or TRBV6-3 and TRBJ2-5, with 7 bases lining up with TRBD1. The CDR3 loop spans 15 amino acids. CDR1 and CDR2 (germline): MNHEY, SVGEGT. V gave up 5 bases and J gave up 3 bases; unmatched junction bases: 9. The CDR3 sequence: CASSRGPALKETQYF. Written as DNA, the CDR3 is TGTGCCAGCAGTAGGGGGCCGGCGCTGAAAGAGACCCAGTACTTC.

This sequence joins TRBV7-6 and TRBJ1-1, with TRBD1 matching over 8 bases. V trimming: 4 bases; J trimming: 1 base; junction bases outside the gene matches: 2. The germline V gene has CDR1 SGHVS and CDR2 FNYEAQ. CDR3 size: 14 residues. CDR3 loop: CASSWTGTNTEAFF. The CDR3 DNA is TGTGCCAGCAGCTGGACAGGGACGAACACTGAAGCTTTCTTT.

The rearrangement links TRBV2 to TRBJ1-2; D call uncertain. Per the germline V gene, CDR1 is SNHLY and CDR2 is FYNNEI. The CDR3 loop spans 12 amino acids. V gave up 8 bases and J gave up 4 bases, with 11 bases separating them. CDR3 sequence reads: CASGRRSYGYTF. CDR3 in DNA: TGTGCCAGCGGTAGGAGGAGCTATGGCTACACCTTC.

The genes are TRBV19 and TRBJ2-1; 7 positions match TRBD2. CDR3 length: 15 amino acids. The V gene end was trimmed by 6 bases and the J gene end by 5 bases; junction bases not matched to a gene: 10. Germline loops: CDR1 LNHDA, CDR2 SQIVND (reference sequence). CDR3 region: CASSLTSIWDNEQFF. CDR3 coding DNA: TGTGCCAGTAGCCTGACTAGCATTTGGGACAATGAGCAGTTCTTC.